In its sample, the clone carrying this T cell receptor (beta chain) was seen once. The antigen is unknown. The protocol was immunoSEQ multiplex PCR, while the TCRdb copy is restricted to in-frame clones and leaves out a portion. The table lists more than 95,000 clones, about 95% of them singletons. This entry comes from a study of siplizumab effects on memory and regulatory T cells. Notes on the study in general: A naive or memory phenotype could not be assigned to roughly 80-95% of the proliferating CD4+ or CD8+ clones. Reactions containing siplizumab showed mappable alloreactive CD4+ clones averaging approximately 66% Treg-derived, versus 25% to 30% in controls. There were only a minor fraction of alloreactive clones that mapped to unstimulated subsets.

The sequenced sample was non-Treg CD4+ T cells sorted from blood. This TCR came from a human donor in good health.

The CDR3, as DNA: TGTGCCAGCTCAGGGACAAAGGTTACAGATACGCAGTATTTT. Its protein product is CASSGTKVTDTQYF. The J gene is TRBJ2-3, the V gene TRBV18, with D possibly TRBD1 on 6 matching bases. The CDR3 extends over 14 amino acids. From germline, CDR1 is KGHSH and CDR2 LQKENI. Trimming left V 5 bases short and J 3 bases short, with 12 bases between.